This TCR beta chain was identified during a study of blood T cells in healthy people across ages. The use of a sample-barcoded 5' primer and a J-beta primer mix characterized a second PCR of roughly 6 to 11 cycles. A single record per CDR3 protein comes from TCRdb applying MiXCR to the 5' RACE reads. This table holds 700,000 to 950,000 distinct CDR3 sequences, nearly 60% found once. This CDR3 spans 11 amino acids. The V gene lost 8 bases and the J gene lost 4 bases, with 9 bases spanning the gap. Germline CDR1 reads LNHDA; CDR2 reads SQIVND (reference sequence). This clonotype was recorded only once. The gene calls are TRBV19 and TRBJ2-7; possible D gene TRBD1, 6 bases. Sequencing was carried out using blood. The clonotype was recovered from a man aged 25-45 years in good health. CDR3 sequence reads: CASQDRYEQYF. The CDR3 nucleotides read TGTGCCAGTCAGGACAGATACGAGCAGTACTTC.